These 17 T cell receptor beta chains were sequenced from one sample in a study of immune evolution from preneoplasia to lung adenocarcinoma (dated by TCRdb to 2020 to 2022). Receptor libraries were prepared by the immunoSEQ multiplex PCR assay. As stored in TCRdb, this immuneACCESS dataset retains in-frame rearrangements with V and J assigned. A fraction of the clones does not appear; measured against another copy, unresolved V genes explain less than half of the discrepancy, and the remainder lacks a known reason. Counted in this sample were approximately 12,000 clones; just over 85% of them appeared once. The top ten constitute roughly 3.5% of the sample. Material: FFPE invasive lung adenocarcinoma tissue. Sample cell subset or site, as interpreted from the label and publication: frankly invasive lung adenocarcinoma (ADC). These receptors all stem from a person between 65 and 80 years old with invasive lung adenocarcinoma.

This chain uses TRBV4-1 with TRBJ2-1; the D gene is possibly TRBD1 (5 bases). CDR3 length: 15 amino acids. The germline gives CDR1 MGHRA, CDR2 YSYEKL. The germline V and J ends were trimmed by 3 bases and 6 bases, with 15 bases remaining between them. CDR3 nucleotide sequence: TGCGCCAGCAGCCACAAGTGGGGCGTCCCCAATGAGCAGTTCTTC. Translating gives CASSHKWGVPNEQFF.

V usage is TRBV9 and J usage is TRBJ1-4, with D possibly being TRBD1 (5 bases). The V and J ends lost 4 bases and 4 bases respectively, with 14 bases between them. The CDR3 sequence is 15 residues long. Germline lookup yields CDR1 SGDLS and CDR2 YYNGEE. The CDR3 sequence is CASSRGGGDNEKLFF. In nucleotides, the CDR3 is TGTGCCAGCAGCAGAGGCGGGGGGGATAATGAAAAACTGTTTTTT.

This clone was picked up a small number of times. The DNA for the CDR3 is TGTGCCAGCAACCCGCGGTTGGATGAAAAACTGTTTTTT. Protein: CASNPRLDEKLFF. The V call is TRBV28, the J call TRBJ1-4, with D unresolved. V shed 7 bases and J shed 6 bases, with 12 bases lying between them. CDR3 size: 13 residues. Germline V gene data show CDR1 as MDHEN and CDR2 as SYDVKM.

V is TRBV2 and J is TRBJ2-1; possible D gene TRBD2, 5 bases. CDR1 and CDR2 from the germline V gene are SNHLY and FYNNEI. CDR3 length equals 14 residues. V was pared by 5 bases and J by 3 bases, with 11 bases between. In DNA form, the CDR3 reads TGTGCCAGCAGTCCGGGGATGGGCTACAATGAGCAGTTCTTC. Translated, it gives CASSPGMGYNEQFF.

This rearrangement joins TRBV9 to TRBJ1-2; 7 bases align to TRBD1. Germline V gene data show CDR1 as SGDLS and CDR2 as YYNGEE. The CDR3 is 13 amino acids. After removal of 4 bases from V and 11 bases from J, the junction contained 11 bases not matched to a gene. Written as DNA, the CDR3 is TGTGCCAGCAGCCTAGCGGGACAGTCCCATTACACCTTC. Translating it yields CASSLAGQSHYTF.

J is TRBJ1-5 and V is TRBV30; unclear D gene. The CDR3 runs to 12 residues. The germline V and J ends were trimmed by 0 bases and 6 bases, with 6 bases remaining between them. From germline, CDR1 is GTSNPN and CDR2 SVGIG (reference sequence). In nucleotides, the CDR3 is TGTGCCTGGAGTGTACACGGTCAGCCCCAGCATTTT. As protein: CAWSVHGQPQHF.

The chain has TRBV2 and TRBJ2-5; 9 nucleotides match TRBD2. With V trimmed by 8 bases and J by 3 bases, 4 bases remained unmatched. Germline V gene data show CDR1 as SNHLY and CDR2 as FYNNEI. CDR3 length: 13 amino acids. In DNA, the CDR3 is TGTGCCAGCGAGGCGGGGGGGAAAGAGACCCAGTACTTC. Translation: CASEAGGKETQYF. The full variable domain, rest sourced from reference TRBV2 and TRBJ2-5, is EPEVTQTPSHQVTQMGQEVILRCVPISNHLYFYWYRQILGQKVEFLVSFYNNEISEKSEIFDDQFSVERPDGSNFTLKIRSTKLEDSAMYFCASEAGGKETQYFGPGTRLLVL.

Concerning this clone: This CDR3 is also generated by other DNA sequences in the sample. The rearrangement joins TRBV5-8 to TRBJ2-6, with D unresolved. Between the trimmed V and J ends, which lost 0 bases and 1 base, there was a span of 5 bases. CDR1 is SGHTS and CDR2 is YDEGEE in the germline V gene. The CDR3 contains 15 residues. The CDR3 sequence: CASSLETSGANVLTF. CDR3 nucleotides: TGTGCCAGCAGCTTGGAAACATCTGGGGCCAACGTCCTGACTTTC.

The CDR3 DNA reads TGTGCCAGTAGTATTAGAGGACAGGGGGGCGATGAGCAGTTCTTC. Translated, it gives CASSIRGQGGDEQFF. The chain couples TRBV19 to TRBJ2-1; TRBD1 aligns across 10 bases. Germline CDR1 LNHDA, CDR2 SQIVND (reference sequence). The junction had 7 bases not matched to a gene; V was cut back by 3 bases and J by 8 bases. This CDR3 region has 15 residues.

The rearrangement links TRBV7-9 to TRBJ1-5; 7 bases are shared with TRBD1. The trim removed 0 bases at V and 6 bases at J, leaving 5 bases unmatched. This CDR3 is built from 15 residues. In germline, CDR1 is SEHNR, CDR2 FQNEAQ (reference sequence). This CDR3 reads CASSLASAGGQPQHF. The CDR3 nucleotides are TGTGCCAGCAGCTTAGCGTCGGCAGGGGGTCAGCCCCAGCATTTT.

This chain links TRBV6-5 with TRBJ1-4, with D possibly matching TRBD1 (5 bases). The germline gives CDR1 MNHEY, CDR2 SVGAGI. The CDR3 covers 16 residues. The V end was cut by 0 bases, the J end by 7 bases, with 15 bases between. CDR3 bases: TGTGCCAGCAGTTACTCAGCAGGGCCCGGTTTTGAAAAACTGTTTTTT. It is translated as CASSYSAGPGFEKLFF.

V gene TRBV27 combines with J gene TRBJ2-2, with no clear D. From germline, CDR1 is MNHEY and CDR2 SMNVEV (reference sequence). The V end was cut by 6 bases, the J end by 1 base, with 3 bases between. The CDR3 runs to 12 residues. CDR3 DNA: TGTGCCAGCAGCCGGAACACCGGGGAGCTGTTTTTT. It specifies CASSRNTGELFF.

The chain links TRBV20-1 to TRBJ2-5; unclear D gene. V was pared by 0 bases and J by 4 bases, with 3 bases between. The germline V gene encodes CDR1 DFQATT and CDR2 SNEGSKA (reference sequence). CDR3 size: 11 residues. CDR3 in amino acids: CSARDVETQYF. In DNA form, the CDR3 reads TGCAGTGCTAGAGATGTAGAGACCCAGTACTTC.

CDR3 bases: TGTGCCAGCACTCTAACTCACATGAAGCCTGAAGCTTTCTTT. This translates into CASTLTHMKPEAFF. This rearrangement joins TRBV7-9 to TRBJ1-1, with D hard to call. V was trimmed by 7 bases and J by 6 bases, leaving 18 bases between them. The CDR3 runs 14 residues. The germline V gene encodes CDR1 SEHNR and CDR2 FQNEAQ (reference sequence).

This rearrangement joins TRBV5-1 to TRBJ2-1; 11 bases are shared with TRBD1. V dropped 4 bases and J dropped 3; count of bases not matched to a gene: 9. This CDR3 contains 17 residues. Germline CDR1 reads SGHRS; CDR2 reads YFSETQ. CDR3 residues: CASSPQDRGLYYNEQFF. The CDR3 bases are TGCGCCAGCAGCCCACAGGACAGGGGGCTATACTACAATGAGCAGTTCTTC.

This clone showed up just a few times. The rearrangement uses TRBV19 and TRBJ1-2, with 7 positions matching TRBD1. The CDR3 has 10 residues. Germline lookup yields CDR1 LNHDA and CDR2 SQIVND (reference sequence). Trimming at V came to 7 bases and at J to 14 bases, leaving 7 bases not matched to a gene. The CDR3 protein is CASITTGSTF. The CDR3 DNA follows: TGTGCCAGTATCACGACAGGGTCTACCTTC.

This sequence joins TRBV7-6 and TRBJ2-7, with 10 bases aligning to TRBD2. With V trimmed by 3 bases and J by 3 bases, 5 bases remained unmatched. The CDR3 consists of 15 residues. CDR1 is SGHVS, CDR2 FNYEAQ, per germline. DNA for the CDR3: TGTGCCAGCAGCTTCACTAGCGGGGCGAACTACGAGCAGTACTTC. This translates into CASSFTSGANYEQYF.